A selection of T cell receptor beta chains follows, all from one sample in a study of control samples from healthy donors and cancer patients. Profiled with immunoSEQ multiplex PCR; TCRdb holds only in-frame clones, not every one. The table has about 120,000 clones, about 86% seen once; the top ten hold 12%. Sequenced input: blood. These receptors were taken from a man aged 30 to 39 in good health. The CDR3 runs from the conserved cysteine through the conserved F or W. The D gene is left open where the match is weak. The size field is filled for only some rows; it gives once, few, many or a size class.

TGTGCCAGCAGCTTAGCGCAGGGGCACAGCTATGGCTACACCTTC	CASSLAQGHSYGYTF	.	TRBV7-2	TRBJ1-2	.
TGTGCCACCAGCAGAGGGCTGGAGGCGGGCACAGATACGCAGTATTTT	CATSRGLEAGTDTQYF	.	TRBV15	TRBJ2-3	.
TGTGCCTGGGCAGGGACAGGCGGAAATCAGCCCCAGCATTTT	CAWAGTGGNQPQHF	TRBD1	TRBV30	TRBJ1-5	.
TGTGCCTGGGGGCAGGCCGGGGAAAAACTGTTTTTT	CAWGQAGEKLFF	.	TRBV30	TRBJ1-4	.
TGTGCCAGCAGCAGGGGGGACAGGGCTCGGGATACGCAGTATTTT	CASSRGDRARDTQYF	TRBD1	TRBV9	TRBJ2-3	.
TGTGCCAGCAGCCTCCGGGACGGACAAGAGACCCAGTACTTC	CASSLRDGQETQYF	.	TRBV3-1/TRBV3-2	TRBJ2-5	.
TGTGCCAGCACCCGACAGGGAAACACCATATATTTT	CASTRQGNTIYF	.	TRBV6-5	TRBJ1-3	.
TGCAGTGCTAGTCCTAGCGGGGGGGTGGGTGCTACGCAGTATTTT	CSASPSGGVGATQYF	TRBD2	TRBV20-1	TRBJ2-3	.
TGTGCCAGCAGTGTGACTAGCGGGGGCCAGGAGACCCAGTACTTC	CASSVTSGGQETQYF	TRBD2	TRBV14	TRBJ2-5	.
TGTGCCAGCTCACAGGGGACAGGGGTAGGAGATACGCAGTATTTT	CASSQGTGVGDTQYF	TRBD1	TRBV18	TRBJ2-3	.
TGCGCCAGCAGCCCTGGGACAGAAACTTTTAGCAATCAGCCCCAGCATTTT	CASSPGTETFSNQPQHF	TRBD1	TRBV5-1	TRBJ1-5	.
TGTGCCAGCAGCTTACAAGGTGAAAAACTGTTTTTT	CASSLQGEKLFF	.	TRBV11-2	TRBJ1-4	.
TGTGCCAGCAGCTTTTCAGGCACAGATACGCAGTATTTT	CASSFSGTDTQYF	.	TRBV5-6	TRBJ2-3	.
TGTGCCAGCAGCCCCTGGGGGGGGCAGAACACTGAAGCTTTCTTT	CASSPWGGQNTEAFF	.	TRBV7-2	TRBJ1-1	.
TGTGCCAGCAGTGAAGACAGGGGAGGAGAGACCCAGTACTTC	CASSEDRGGETQYF	.	TRBV2	TRBJ2-5	.
TGTGCCTGGAGTATCCCACAGGGAAGAGGCACCGGGGAGCTGTTTTTT	CAWSIPQGRGTGELFF	.	TRBV30	TRBJ2-2	few
TGCGCCAGCAGCCAACTACAGGGGGTAGGGTCGCTATATGGCTACACCTTC	CASSQLQGVGSLYGYTF	TRBD1	TRBV4-1	TRBJ1-2	.
TGTGCCTGGAGTAAGGAGAGAGCGGGGGGCAGGGATGAGCAGTTCTTC	CAWSKERAGGRDEQFF	TRBD2	TRBV30	TRBJ2-1	.
TGTGCCAGCAGCCAGAGGTTAGGGCCGGGCACCGGGGAGCTGTTTTTT	CASSQRLGPGTGELFF	.	TRBV7-6	TRBJ2-2	.
TGTGCCAGCAAACAGACAGGCGCCTATGGCTACACCTTC	CASKQTGAYGYTF	.	TRBV27	TRBJ1-2	.
TGTGCCACAACCCCGGGGCTCTCCTACGAGCAGTACTTC	CATTPGLSYEQYF	.	TRBV10-3	TRBJ2-7	few
TGTGCCAGCAGCTCCAGGGGGCGCGAGGATCTGGCTTTCTTT	CASSSRGREDLAFF	TRBD1	TRBV6-6	TRBJ1-1	.
TGTGCCAGCAGCGCGGCAGGGCGGGGTGGCTACACCTTC	CASSAAGRGGYTF	.	TRBV11-2	TRBJ1-2	.
TGTGCCGCCTGGGAAGGCATGAACACTGAAGCTTTCTTT	CAAWEGMNTEAFF	.	TRBV28	TRBJ1-1	.
TGCGCCAGCAGCTTGGTAGGGTCTCTTTCTTCGGCCACAGATACGCAGTATTTT	CASSLVGSLSSATDTQYF	.	TRBV5-1	TRBJ2-3	.
TGCGCCAGCAGCTTATATGCCCAAGAGACCCAGTACTTC	CASSLYAQETQYF	.	TRBV5-1	TRBJ2-5	.
TGTGCTAGTGGACCCCAGGCAGGACACACCGGGGAGCTGTTTTTT	CASGPQAGHTGELFF	.	TRBV12-5	TRBJ2-2	.
TGCGCCAGCAGCATAGGACAGGCTCCAACTAATGAAAAACTGTTTTTT	CASSIGQAPTNEKLFF	TRBD1	TRBV5-1	TRBJ1-4	.
TGCAGCGTTGAAGTCCCGGGACAGACCTACGAGCAGTACTTC	CSVEVPGQTYEQYF	TRBD1	TRBV29-1	TRBJ2-7	.
TGCGCCAGCAGTGAGTCCGGGACAGGGGACGGCTATGGCTACACCTTC	CASSESGTGDGYGYTF	TRBD1	TRBV10-1	TRBJ1-2	.
TGCAGCGTTAATTCGGGAACCATAGAAGCTTTCTTT	CSVNSGTIEAFF	.	TRBV29-1	TRBJ1-1	few
TGTGCCAGCAGCCCTCAGGGGGTCAGCTCACCCCTCCACTTT	CASSPQGVSSPLHF	TRBD1	TRBV2	TRBJ1-6	.
TGTGCCAGCAGCCGAGCGACCTACAATGAGCAGTTCTTC	CASSRATYNEQFF	.	TRBV11-2	TRBJ2-1	.
TGTGCCACCAGCAGAGATGTAGGGGGACAGTGGCAGTTCTTC	CATSRDVGGQWQFF	TRBD1	TRBV15	TRBJ2-1	.
TGTGCCAGCAGCTTAGAGACAGGGTTTAATGAAAAACTGTTTTTT	CASSLETGFNEKLFF	TRBD1	TRBV7-2	TRBJ1-4	.
TGTGCCAGCAGTTACACTCTGACAGGCTCCTACGAGCAGTACTTC	CASSYTLTGSYEQYF	.	TRBV6-6	TRBJ2-7	.
TGTGCCTGGTCGTTGATTGGGAGGCGCTATGGCTACACCTTC	CAWSLIGRRYGYTF	.	TRBV30	TRBJ1-2	.
TGTGCCAGCATTGGACAGCCCGGTGGTGAAGCTTTCTTT	CASIGQPGGEAFF	.	TRBV2	TRBJ1-1	.
TGTGCCAGTAGTATAATGAGGGGGCAGGAGACCCAGTACTTC	CASSIMRGQETQYF	TRBD1	TRBV19	TRBJ2-5	.
TGTGCCAGCAGCCAAGTCCCGGGACAGGGAGGGACTCCCACAGATACGCAGTATTTT	CASSQVPGQGGTPTDTQYF	TRBD1	TRBV3-1/TRBV3-2	TRBJ2-3	.
TGTGCCAGCAGTGGTGGCTACGAGCAGTACTTC	CASSGGYEQYF	.	TRBV2	TRBJ2-7	.
TGTGCCAGCAGCCAAGCCCAGGGGACTAGCGGGGGCGTCTCCTACGAGCAGTACTTC	CASSQAQGTSGGVSYEQYF	TRBD2	TRBV3-1/TRBV3-2	TRBJ2-7	.
TGTGCCTGGAGTCGTGATGGCTACACCTTC	CAWSRDGYTF	.	TRBV30	TRBJ1-2	.
TGTGCCAGCAGCTTAGCAGCTAGCGGGGTATACGAGCAGTACTTC	CASSLAASGVYEQYF	TRBD2	TRBV7-8	TRBJ2-7	.
TGTGCCAGCAGCTTCCGAAACACCATATATTTT	CASSFRNTIYF	.	TRBV5-8	TRBJ1-3	.
TGTGCCAGTAGACAGGGGTTCAATGGCTACACCTTC	CASRQGFNGYTF	TRBD1	TRBV25-1	TRBJ1-2	.
TGCGCCAGCAGCGTGCTAGACAGGGGGAACACTGAAGCTTTCTTT	CASSVLDRGNTEAFF	TRBD1	TRBV5-1	TRBJ1-1	.